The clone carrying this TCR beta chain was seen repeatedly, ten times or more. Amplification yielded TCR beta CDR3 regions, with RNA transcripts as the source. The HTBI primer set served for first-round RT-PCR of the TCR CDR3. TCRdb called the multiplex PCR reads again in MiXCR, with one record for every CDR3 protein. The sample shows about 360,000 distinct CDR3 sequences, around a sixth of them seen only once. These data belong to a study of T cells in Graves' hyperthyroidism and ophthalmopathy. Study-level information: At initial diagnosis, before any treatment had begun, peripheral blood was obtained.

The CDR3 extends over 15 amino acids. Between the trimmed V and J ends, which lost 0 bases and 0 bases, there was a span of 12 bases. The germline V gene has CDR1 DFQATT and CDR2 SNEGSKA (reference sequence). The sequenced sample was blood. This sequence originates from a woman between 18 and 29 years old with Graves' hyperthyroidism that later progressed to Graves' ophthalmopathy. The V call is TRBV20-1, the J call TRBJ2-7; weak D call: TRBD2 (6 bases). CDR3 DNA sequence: TGCAGTGCTAGAGATCTGGTGACTAGCTCCTACGAGCAGTACTTC. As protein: CSARDLVTSSYEQYF.